The clone carrying this TCR beta chain was picked up many times. As yet, its antigen is unknown. The data are from a study of T cells after posttransplantation cyclophosphamide. Using immunoSEQ multiplex PCR, the repertoire was profiled, and TCRdb retains in-frame clones only, with some absent. This repertoire holds 35,000 to 55,000 clones, and none appear only once. V shed 6 bases, J shed 0 bases, and the junction held 4 bases outside the gene matches. Germline V gene data show CDR1 as KGHSH and CDR2 as LQKENI. This CDR3 comprises 15 residues. Study results and limitations: TRB clonality was highly associated with recipient CMV seropositivity and reactivation.

V gene TRBV18 combines with J gene TRBJ2-1; 8 bases align to TRBD1. Material: PBMCs. The sequence was collected from a man in his forties in good health, CMV-negative, and a related stem cell transplant donor. DNA of the CDR3: TGTGCCAGCTCTGGGGACAGGAGCTCCTACAATGAGCAGTTCTTC. Its protein product is CASSGDRSSYNEQFF.